Listed here is a single T cell receptor beta chain. The repertoire was sequenced with immunoSEQ multiplex PCR; TCRdb's copy has only in-frame clones and lacks some. The data contain fewer than 200,000 clones, around 92% of them singletons. The data were obtained in a study of T cell responses to AZD1222 COVID-19 vaccine. Germline V gene data show CDR1 as MNHNS and CDR2 as SASEGT. V was cut by 3 bases and J by 6 bases, with 18 bases left in between. The CDR3 is made up of 16 amino acids. The specimen comprised peripheral blood, sampled on day 0 of AZD1222 vaccination. This chain links TRBV6-1 with TRBJ2-1, with D perhaps being TRBD1 or TRBD2 (7 bases each). The sequence came from an adult in good health. CDR3 region: CASSDYEGRGRNEQFF. The DNA for the CDR3 is TGTGCCAGCAGTGATTATGAGGGGAGGGGGCGCAATGAGCAGTTCTTC.